This TCR beta chain originates from a study of CD4 T cells in relation to SARS-CoV-2 and coronaviruses. CD4+ T cells from unexposed donors were obtained before the COVID-19 pandemic (2011-2018). CD4+ T cells were isolated from the cells after 10 days of culture. On days 3 and 7, cultures got half fresh IL-2 medium. Germline CDR1 and CDR2: LNHDA and SQIVND (reference sequence). This CDR3 is 15 amino acids long. V trimming: 8 bases; J trimming: 0 bases; junction bases outside the gene matches: 7. Sequenced by immunoSEQ multiplex PCR; TCRdb stores in-frame clones only, minus some. Among more than 20,000 clones listed, around 73% were seen once. With respect to this clone: Its specificity is not known.

Sequencing was performed on CD4+ T cells from PBMCs, cultured in vitro. The V call is TRBV19, the J call TRBJ1-3, with TRBD1 identical over 7 bases. This TCR was sampled from a human donor in good health. The CDR3 sequence is CASHLGTVSGNTIYF. Here the CDR3 DNA reads TGTGCCAGTCACCTCGGGACAGTCTCTGGAAACACCATATATTTT.